This T cell receptor (beta chain) was recorded in a study of cytomegalovirus exposure and HLA in healthy donors. General study points: Only CMV serostatus was available as immune exposure information.

The PCR was carried out with 60 Vbeta primers and 13 Jbeta primers. Produced via immunoSEQ multiplex PCR; TCRdb's table is partial and in-frame only. The sample contains around 130,000 clones, roughly four fifths of which appear only once. J gave up 2 bases and V 3 bases, and 12 bases lay outside the gene matches. CDR1 is SGHAT and CDR2 is FQNNGV in the germline V gene. The CDR3 is made up of 19 amino acids. These donors, healthy bone marrow donors, were studied. Donors were nominally healthy when sampled, though unrecorded immune exposures were likely. As for this clone: Its target is not known.

V gene TRBV11-2 combines with J gene TRBJ2-5; 13 positions match TRBD2. This receptor was identified in a woman between 35 and 50 years old in good health and CMV-seropositive. Specimen: PBMCs. This chain's CDR3 is CASSFPFSTSGGPQETQYF. CDR3 in DNA: TGTGCCAGCAGCTTCCCTTTCTCGACTAGCGGGGGGCCTCAAGAGACCCAGTACTTC.